One and the same sample provided the 23 T cell receptor beta chains below, sequenced in a study of cytomegalovirus exposure and HLA in healthy donors. Amplification used 60 Vbeta primers and 13 Jbeta primers. Generated by immunoSEQ multiplex PCR, the TCRdb table keeps only in-frame clones and is missing some. The sample carries fewer than 200,000 clones, more than 85% recorded once. Material for sequencing was PBMCs. The receptors come from a girl under three years old in good health and CMV-seronegative.

The rearrangement links TRBV4-1 to TRBJ2-1, with 10 bases identical to TRBD2. Trimming removed 4 bases from V and 7 bases from J; junction bases left unmatched: 7. This CDR3 spans 15 amino acids. Germline CDR1 and CDR2: MGHRA and YSYEKL. DNA of the CDR3: TGCGCCAGCAGCCCCACTAGCGGGATCAATAATGAGCAGTTCTTC. It encodes CASSPTSGINNEQFF.

This clone came up a few times. The chain is built from TRBV5-1 and TRBJ2-3; D is ambiguous. V was trimmed by 4 bases and J by 2 bases, leaving 14 bases between them. The CDR3 is 15 amino acids. Germline V gives CDR1 SGHRS, CDR2 YFSETQ. This chain's CDR3 is CASSVTAGYTDTQYF. CDR3 nucleotides: TGCGCCAGCAGCGTGACTGCTGGGTACACAGATACGCAGTATTTT.

The CDR3 coding sequence is TGTGCCAGCAGTGAATCAGGGATGGTTAGCTATGGCTACACCTTC. Protein sequence: CASSESGMVSYGYTF. The chain joins TRBV25-1 to TRBJ1-2, with a tentative D call TRBD1 (5 bases). This CDR3 contains 15 residues. Trimming removed 1 base from V and 4 bases from J, with 13 bases in between. Germline CDR1 reads MGHDK; CDR2 reads SYGVNS.

The rearrangement joins TRBV4-1 to TRBJ1-4; D may be TRBD1 (5 bases). V lost 1 base and J 7 bases, leaving 13 bases between the germline ends. CDR1 and CDR2 (germline): MGHRA, YSYEKL. The CDR3 loop spans 15 amino acids. CDR3 sequence (DNA): TGCGCCAGCAGCCAAGGACCCATAAGGGGTGAAAAACTGTTTTTT. It encodes CASSQGPIRGEKLFF.

As DNA, the CDR3 is TGTGCCAGCAGTGTGGGGGCGGTTGGTTCACCCCTCCACTTT. It specifies CASSVGAVGSPLHF. The V call is TRBV27, the J call TRBJ1-6; D may be TRBD1 (6 bases). Looked up from germline, CDR1 is MNHEY and CDR2 is SMNVEV (reference sequence). The CDR3 sequence is 14 residues long. The germline V and J ends were trimmed by 5 bases and 9 bases, with 14 bases remaining between them.

The V call is TRBV29-1, the J call TRBJ1-2; 8 positions agree with TRBD1. The CDR3 runs 12 residues. V gave up 7 bases and J gave up 6 bases; unmatched junction bases: 7. Germline CDR1 reads SQVTM; CDR2 reads ANQGSEA. In DNA form, the CDR3 reads TGCAGCGAAGGACAGGGTCTCAATGGCTACACCTTC. It encodes CSEGQGLNGYTF.

The chain uses TRBV5-1 and TRBJ1-2; D might be TRBD1 (6 bases). CDR1 is SGHRS, CDR2 YFSETQ, per germline. Deletions cut 0 bases from V and 8 bases from J, with 17 bases between. This CDR3 is built from 15 residues. CDR3 bases: TGCGCCAGCAGCTTGGAGCGGGGGGCAATTCGAGGCTACACCTTC. As protein: CASSLERGAIRGYTF.

The chain is built from TRBV9 and TRBJ1-2; tentative D call: TRBD1 (6 bases). CDR1 and CDR2 (germline): SGDLS, YYNGEE. The V and J ends lost 4 bases and 1 base respectively, with 17 bases between them. The CDR3 covers 16 residues. The CDR3 region has the DNA TGTGCCAGCAGCCTAGGGGGGGACGCAAGTAACTATGGCTACACCTTC. This sequence encodes CASSLGGDASNYGYTF.

The CDR3 DNA follows: TGTGCCAGCTCAGGGGGCGTGGGAACTGAAGCTTTCTTT. Its protein product is CASSGGVGTEAFF. This chain connects TRBV27 to TRBJ1-1; TRBD1 matches at 8 bases. The CDR3 has 13 residues. V shed 8 bases and J 5 bases; nucleotides not matched to a gene: 7. Per germline, CDR1 MNHEY and CDR2 SMNVEV (reference sequence).

This chain uses TRBV29-1 with TRBJ2-7, with D perhaps matching TRBD1 (7 bases). The V gene lost 6 bases and the J gene lost 3 bases, with 15 bases spanning the gap. The length of the CDR3 is 13 residues. CDR1 and CDR2 (germline): SQVTM, ANQGSEA. The CDR3 DNA sequence: TGCAGCGTGGGGGGACAGAAATACTACGAGCAGTACTTC. It encodes CSVGGQKYYEQYF.

J is TRBJ2-3 and V is TRBV10-3; TRBD1 aligns across 9 bases. Looked up from germline, CDR1 is ENHRY and CDR2 is SYGVKD. V trimming: 1 base; J trimming: 5 bases; junction bases outside the gene matches: 4. This CDR3 comprises 15 residues. The CDR3 region has the DNA TGTGCCATCAGTGAGTTGGGACAGGGTGGAGATACGCAGTATTTT. Translating it yields CAISELGQGGDTQYF.

The chain combines TRBV10-3 with TRBJ2-1, with 14 nucleotides matching TRBD2. V was pared by 7 bases and J by 9 bases, with 17 bases of the junction left unmatched. CDR3 size: 18 residues. CDR1 ENHRY and CDR2 SYGVKD come from the germline V gene. The CDR3 DNA follows: TGTGCCATCACTAGACGGGGCACGGGACTAGCGGGGGTGGTTGAGCAGTTCTTC. Translation: CAITRRGTGLAGVVEQFF.

Only one count was recorded for this clone. CDR3: CASSDGQTTVTEAFF. DNA of the CDR3: TGCGCCAGCAGCGACGGACAGACGACGGTCACTGAAGCTTTCTTT. This rearrangement joins TRBV5-1 to TRBJ1-1, with D possibly being TRBD1 (6 bases). The CDR3 is 15 residues long. V was trimmed by 4 bases and J by 4 bases, leaving 17 bases between them. Germline V gives CDR1 SGHRS, CDR2 YFSETQ.

This clone was observed a handful of times. This chain uses TRBV27 with TRBJ1-1, with unresolved D. The CDR3 is 14 residues long. Deletions cut 4 bases from V and 1 base from J, with 10 bases between. CDR1 MNHEY and CDR2 SMNVEV come from the germline V gene (reference sequence). The CDR3 sequence is CASSWSPENTEAFF. The CDR3 bases are TGTGCCAGCAGTTGGAGTCCCGAGAACACTGAAGCTTTCTTT.

The chain joins TRBV7-9 to TRBJ1-1; D call uncertain. The CDR3 contains 13 residues. Germline values: CDR1 SEHNR, CDR2 FQNEAQ (reference sequence). V was trimmed by 5 bases and J by 3 bases, leaving 10 bases between them. The CDR3 spells CASSARVDTEAFF. The CDR3 DNA sequence: TGTGCCAGCAGCGCCCGGGTGGACACTGAAGCTTTCTTT.

The V and J genes are TRBV9 and TRBJ2-6; TRBD1 matches 7 bases. This CDR3 region has 15 residues. Germline V gene lookup returns CDR1 SGDLS and CDR2 YYNGEE. The trim removed 4 bases at V and 1 base at J, leaving 2 bases unmatched. The CDR3 DNA reads TGTGCCAGCAGCACGACAGGGTCTGGGGCCAACGTCCTGACTTTC. Amino acid sequence: CASSTTGSGANVLTF.

This chain joins TRBV7-2 and TRBJ2-7; maybe TRBD2 (5 bases). The CDR3 covers 14 residues. The V and J ends lost 2 bases and 2 bases respectively, with 10 bases between them. Looked up from germline, CDR1 is SGHTA and CDR2 is FQGNSA. This CDR3 is CASSLSDYPYEQYF. For the CDR3, the DNA is TGTGCCAGCAGCTTATCTGACTACCCCTACGAGCAGTACTTC.

The chain has TRBV5-1 and TRBJ2-3; 7 nucleotides match TRBD2. Germline CDR1 and CDR2: SGHRS and YFSETQ. V was pared by 1 base and J by 1 base, with 6 bases of the junction left unmatched. This CDR3 is built from 16 residues. The CDR3 nucleotides read TGCGCCAGCAGCTTGTTTTTAAGCGGGGGCACAGATACGCAGTATTTT. Amino acid sequence: CASSLFLSGGTDTQYF.

The gene calls are TRBV5-4 and TRBJ2-2; TRBD2 aligns across 9 bases. CDR3 size: 19 residues. Germline CDR1 is SGHNT and CDR2 is YYREEE (reference sequence). V shed 3 bases, J shed 1 base, and the junction held 13 bases outside the gene matches. This CDR3 is CASSSPSSAGGENTGELFF. DNA of the CDR3: TGTGCCAGCAGCTCCCCTAGTTCCGCGGGGGGGGAGAACACCGGGGAGCTGTTTTTT.

Points on this clone: A junction end diverges from the germline sequence, so it may reflect a read error. V gene TRBV7-7 combines with J gene TRBJ2-3; D ambiguous. The CDR3 loop spans 14 amino acids. Germline V CDR1 and CDR2: SSHAT, FNYEAQ (reference sequence). Here the CDR3 reads CASSLGPGTDTQYF. The CDR3 DNA reads TGTGCTAGCAGCTTAGGTCCGGGTACAGATACGCAGTATTTT.

This clone was found a few times. This chain joins TRBV11-2 and TRBJ2-1; 8 bases match TRBD2. Germline V gene data show CDR1 as SGHAT and CDR2 as FQNNGV. The V and J ends lost 1 base and 4 bases, in that order; junction bases with no gene match: 6. The CDR3 contains 16 residues. The CDR3 spells CASSLGAGGKYNEQFF. CDR3 coding DNA: TGTGCCAGCAGCTTAGGGGCGGGGGGCAAATACAATGAGCAGTTCTTC.

This clone appeared once. The chain couples TRBV13 to TRBJ2-2; D ambiguous. Trimming took off 0 bases at V and 5 bases at J, with 7 bases between the two ends. Germline V gene sequence: CDR1 PRHDT, CDR2 FYEKMQ (reference sequence). The CDR3 spans 14 residues. CDR3 residues: CASSLGAVTGELFF. The CDR3 DNA reads TGTGCCAGCAGCTTAGGCGCGGTGACCGGGGAGCTGTTTTTT.

The chain has TRBV6-5 and TRBJ1-5, with D perhaps matching TRBD1 (5 bases). Germline V gene data show CDR1 as MNHEY and CDR2 as SVGAGI. Trimming left V 3 bases short and J 5 bases short, with 11 bases between. The CDR3 runs 14 residues. CDR3 region: CASSYSGGDQPQHF. The CDR3 nucleotides are TGTGCCAGCAGTTATTCGGGAGGGGATCAGCCCCAGCATTTT.